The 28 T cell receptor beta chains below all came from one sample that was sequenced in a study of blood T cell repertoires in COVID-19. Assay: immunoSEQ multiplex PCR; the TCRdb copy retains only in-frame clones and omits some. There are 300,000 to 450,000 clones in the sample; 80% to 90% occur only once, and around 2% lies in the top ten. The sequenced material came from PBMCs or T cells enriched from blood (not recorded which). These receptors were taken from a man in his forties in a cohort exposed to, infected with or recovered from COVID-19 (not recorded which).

The CDR3 DNA sequence: TGTGCCAGCAGCTCCACAGGGGCGGGTGGCTACACCTTC. It specifies CASSSTGAGGYTF. The chain uses TRBV5-4 and TRBJ1-2; 7 bases are shared with TRBD1. Trimming at V came to 3 bases and at J to 7 bases, leaving 6 bases not matched to a gene. CDR3 length: 13 amino acids. In germline, CDR1 is SGHNT, CDR2 YYREEE (reference sequence).

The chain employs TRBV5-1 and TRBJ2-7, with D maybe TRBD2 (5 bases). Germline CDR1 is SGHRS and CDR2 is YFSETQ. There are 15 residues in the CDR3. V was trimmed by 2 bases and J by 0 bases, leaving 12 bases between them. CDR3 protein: CASSFSVDFSYEQYF. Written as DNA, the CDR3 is TGCGCCAGCAGCTTCTCTGTGGACTTCTCCTACGAGCAGTACTTC.

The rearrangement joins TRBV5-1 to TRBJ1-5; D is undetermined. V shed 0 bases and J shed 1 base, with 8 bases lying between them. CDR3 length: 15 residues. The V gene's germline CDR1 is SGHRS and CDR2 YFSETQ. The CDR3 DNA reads TGCGCCAGCAGCTTGGGCGGTCGGAGCAATCAGCCCCAGCATTTT. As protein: CASSLGGRSNQPQHF.

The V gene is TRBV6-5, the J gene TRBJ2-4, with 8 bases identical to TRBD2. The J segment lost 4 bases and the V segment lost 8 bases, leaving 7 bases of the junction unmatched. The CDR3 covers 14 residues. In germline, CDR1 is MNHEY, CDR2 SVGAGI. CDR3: CASSGAGGKNIQYF. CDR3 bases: TGTGCCAGCTCCGGGGCGGGAGGAAAAAACATTCAGTACTTC.

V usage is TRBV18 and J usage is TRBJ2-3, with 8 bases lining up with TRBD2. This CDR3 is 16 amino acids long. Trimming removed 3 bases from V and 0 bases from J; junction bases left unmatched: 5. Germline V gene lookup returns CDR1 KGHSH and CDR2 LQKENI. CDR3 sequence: CASSPGAGASTDTQYF. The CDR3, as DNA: TGTGCCAGCTCACCCGGAGCGGGGGCTAGCACAGATACGCAGTATTTT.

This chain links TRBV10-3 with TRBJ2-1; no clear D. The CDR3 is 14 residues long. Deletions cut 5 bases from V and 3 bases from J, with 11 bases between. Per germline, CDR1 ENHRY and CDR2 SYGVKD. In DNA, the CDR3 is TGTGCCATCAGTACTGGAGCTGTCTACAATGAGCAGTTCTTC. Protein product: CAISTGAVYNEQFF.

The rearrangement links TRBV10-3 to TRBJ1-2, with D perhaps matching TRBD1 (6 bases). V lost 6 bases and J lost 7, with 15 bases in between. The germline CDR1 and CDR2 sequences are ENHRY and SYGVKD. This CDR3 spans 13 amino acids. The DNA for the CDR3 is TGTGCCATCAGCGTTACAGGGATGAGTGGCTACACCTTC. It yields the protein CAISVTGMSGYTF.

The CDR3 reads CASSVGGEIGKNIQYF. CDR3 DNA sequence: TGTGCCAGCAGCGTAGGGGGAGAAATCGGCAAAAACATTCAGTACTTC. The V and J genes are TRBV9 and TRBJ2-4; D may be TRBD2 (5 bases). V lost 0 bases to trimming and J lost 3 bases, with 13 bases between them. The germline gives CDR1 SGDLS, CDR2 YYNGEE. The CDR3 contains 16 residues.

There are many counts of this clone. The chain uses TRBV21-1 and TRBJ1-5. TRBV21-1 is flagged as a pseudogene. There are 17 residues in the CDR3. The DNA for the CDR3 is TGTGCCAGCAGCAAAACCCGGGCGGAGGGGATGGTTCAGCCCCAGCATTTT. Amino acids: CASSKTRAEGMVQPQHF.

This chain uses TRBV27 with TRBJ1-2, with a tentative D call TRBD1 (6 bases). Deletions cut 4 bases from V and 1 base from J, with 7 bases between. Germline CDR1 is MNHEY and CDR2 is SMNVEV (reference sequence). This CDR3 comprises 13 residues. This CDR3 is CASSYRVNYGYTF. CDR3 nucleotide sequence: TGTGCCAGCAGTTACAGGGTTAACTATGGCTACACCTTC.

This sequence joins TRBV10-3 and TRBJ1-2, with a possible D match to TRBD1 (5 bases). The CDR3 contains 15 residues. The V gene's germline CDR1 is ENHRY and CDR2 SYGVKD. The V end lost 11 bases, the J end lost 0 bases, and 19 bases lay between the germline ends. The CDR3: CASSRGSPTNYGYTF. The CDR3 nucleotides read TGTGCCTCCTCACGGGGGTCACCGACTAACTATGGCTACACCTTC.

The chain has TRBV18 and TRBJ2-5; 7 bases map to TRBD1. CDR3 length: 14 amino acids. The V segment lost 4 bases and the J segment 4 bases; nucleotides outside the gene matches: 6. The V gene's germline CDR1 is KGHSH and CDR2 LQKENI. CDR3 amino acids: CASSLGQIGETQYF. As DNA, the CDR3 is TGTGCCAGCTCACTGGGACAGATTGGAGAGACCCAGTACTTC.

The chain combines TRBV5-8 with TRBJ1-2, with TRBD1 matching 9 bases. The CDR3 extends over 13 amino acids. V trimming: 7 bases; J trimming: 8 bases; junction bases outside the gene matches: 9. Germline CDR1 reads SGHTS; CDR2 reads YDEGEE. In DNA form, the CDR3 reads TGTGCCAGCCGGACACAGGGGGCTCACGGCTACACCTTC. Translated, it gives CASRTQGAHGYTF.

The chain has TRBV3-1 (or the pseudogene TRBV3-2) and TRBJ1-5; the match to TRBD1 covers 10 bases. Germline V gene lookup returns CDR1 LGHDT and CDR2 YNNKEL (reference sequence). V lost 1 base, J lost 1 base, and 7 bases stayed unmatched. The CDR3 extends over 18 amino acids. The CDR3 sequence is CASSQGGTGAVSNQPQHF. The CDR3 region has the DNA TGTGCCAGCAGCCAAGGTGGGACAGGGGCGGTGAGCAATCAGCCCCAGCATTTT.

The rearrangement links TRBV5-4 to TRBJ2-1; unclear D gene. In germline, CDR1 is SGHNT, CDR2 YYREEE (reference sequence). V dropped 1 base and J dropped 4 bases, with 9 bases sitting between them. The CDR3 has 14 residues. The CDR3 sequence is CASSLIGEYNEQFF. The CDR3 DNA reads TGTGCCAGCAGCTTGATCGGAGAATACAATGAGCAGTTCTTC.

The CDR3 sequence: CASSLVGLAGGTDTQYF. The CDR3 nucleotides are TGTGCCAGCAGCTTAGTGGGACTAGCGGGAGGAACAGATACGCAGTATTTT. The genes are TRBV11-3 and TRBJ2-3; 15 nucleotides line up with TRBD2. Germline V CDR1 and CDR2: SGHNT, YENEEA. The CDR3 has 17 amino acids. J was trimmed by 3 bases and V by 1 base; bases with no gene match: 2.

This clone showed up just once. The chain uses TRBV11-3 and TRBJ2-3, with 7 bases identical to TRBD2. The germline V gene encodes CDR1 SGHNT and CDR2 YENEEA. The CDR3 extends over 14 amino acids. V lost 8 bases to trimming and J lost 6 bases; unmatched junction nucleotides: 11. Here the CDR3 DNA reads TGTGCCAGCTCGTCTAGCGGAAGTAAGGATACGCAGTATTTT. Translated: CASSSSGSKDTQYF.

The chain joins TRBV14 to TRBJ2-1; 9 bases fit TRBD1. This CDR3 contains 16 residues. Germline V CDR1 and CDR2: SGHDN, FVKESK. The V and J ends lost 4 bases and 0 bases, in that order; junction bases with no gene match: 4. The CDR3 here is CASSPGQGGSYNEQFF. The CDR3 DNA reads TGTGCCAGCAGCCCGGGACAGGGAGGCTCCTACAATGAGCAGTTCTTC.

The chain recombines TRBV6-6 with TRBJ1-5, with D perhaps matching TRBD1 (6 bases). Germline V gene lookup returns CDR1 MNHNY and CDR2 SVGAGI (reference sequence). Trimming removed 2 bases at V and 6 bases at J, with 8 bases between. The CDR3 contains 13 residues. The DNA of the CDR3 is TGTGCCAGCAGTTACGCGGACAGTCAGCCCCAGCATTTT. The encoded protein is CASSYADSQPQHF.

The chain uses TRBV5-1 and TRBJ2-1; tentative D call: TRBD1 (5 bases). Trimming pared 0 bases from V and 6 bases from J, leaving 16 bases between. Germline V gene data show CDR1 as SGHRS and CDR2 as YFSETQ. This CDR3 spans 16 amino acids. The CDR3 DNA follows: TGCGCCAGCAGCTTGGGAACAGGAGCTATGGGCAATGAGCAGTTCTTC. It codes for CASSLGTGAMGNEQFF.

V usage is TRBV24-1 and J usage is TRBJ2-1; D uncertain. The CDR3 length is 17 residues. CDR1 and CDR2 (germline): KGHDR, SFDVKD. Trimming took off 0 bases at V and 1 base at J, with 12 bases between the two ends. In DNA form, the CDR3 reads TGTGCCACCAGTGATTTGGGTGGTAGCAATTCCTACAATGAGCAGTTCTTC. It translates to CATSDLGGSNSYNEQFF.

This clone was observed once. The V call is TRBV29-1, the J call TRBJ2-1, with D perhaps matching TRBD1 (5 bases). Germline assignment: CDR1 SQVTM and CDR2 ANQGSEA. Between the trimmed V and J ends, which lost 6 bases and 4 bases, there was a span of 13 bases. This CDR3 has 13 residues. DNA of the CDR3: TGCAGCGTCGTGTCCGACAGATACAATGAGCAGTTCTTC. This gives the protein CSVVSDRYNEQFF.

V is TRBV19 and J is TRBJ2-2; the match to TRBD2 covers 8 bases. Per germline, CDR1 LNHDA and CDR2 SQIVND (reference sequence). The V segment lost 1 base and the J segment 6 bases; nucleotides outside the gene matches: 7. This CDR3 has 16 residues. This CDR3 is CASSIGAGADPGELFF. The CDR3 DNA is TGTGCCAGTAGTATAGGAGCGGGGGCTGATCCCGGGGAGCTGTTTTTT. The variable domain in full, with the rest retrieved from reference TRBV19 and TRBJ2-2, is DGGITQSPKYLFRKEGQNVTLSCEQNLNHDAMYWYRQDPGQGLRLIYYSQIVNDFQKGDIAEGYSVSREKKESFPLTVTSAQKNPTAFYLCASSIGAGADPGELFFGEGSRLTVL.

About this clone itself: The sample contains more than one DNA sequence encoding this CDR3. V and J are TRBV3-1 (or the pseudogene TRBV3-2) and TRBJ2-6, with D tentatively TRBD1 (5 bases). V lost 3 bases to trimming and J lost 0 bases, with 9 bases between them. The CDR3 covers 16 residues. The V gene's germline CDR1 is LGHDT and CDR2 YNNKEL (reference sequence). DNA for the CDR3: TGTGCCAGCAGCCAGGCGACAGCCTCTGGGGCCAACGTCCTGACTTTC. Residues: CASSQATASGANVLTF.

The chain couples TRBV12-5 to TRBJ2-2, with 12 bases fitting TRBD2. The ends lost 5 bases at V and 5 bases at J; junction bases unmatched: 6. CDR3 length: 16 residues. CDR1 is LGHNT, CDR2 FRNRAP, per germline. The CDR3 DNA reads TGTGCTAGTGGTGACCCTAGCGGGAGGGGAACCGGGGAGCTGTTTTTT. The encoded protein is CASGDPSGRGTGELFF. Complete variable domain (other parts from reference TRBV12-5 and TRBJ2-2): DARVTQTPRHKVTEMGQEVTMRCQPILGHNTVFWYRQTMMQGLELLAYFRNRAPLDDSGMPKDRFSAEMPDATLATLKIQPSEPRDSAVYFCASGDPSGRGTGELFFGEGSRLTVL.

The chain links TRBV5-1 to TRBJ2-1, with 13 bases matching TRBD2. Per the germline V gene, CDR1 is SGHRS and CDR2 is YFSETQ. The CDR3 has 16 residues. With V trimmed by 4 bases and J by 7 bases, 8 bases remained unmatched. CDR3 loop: CASSHTSGRAGNEQFF. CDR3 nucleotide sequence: TGCGCCAGCAGCCATACTAGCGGGAGGGCGGGGAATGAGCAGTTCTTC.

CDR3 in DNA: TGTGCCAGCAGTTCCACGACAGGGTTTCAGCCCCAGCATTTT. Its protein is CASSSTTGFQPQHF. The chain recombines TRBV28 with TRBJ1-5, with 7 bases matching TRBD1. Per germline, CDR1 MDHEN and CDR2 SYDVKM. Germline trimming cut 4 bases from V and 6 bases from J; bases unmatched to any gene: 6. The CDR3 covers 14 residues.

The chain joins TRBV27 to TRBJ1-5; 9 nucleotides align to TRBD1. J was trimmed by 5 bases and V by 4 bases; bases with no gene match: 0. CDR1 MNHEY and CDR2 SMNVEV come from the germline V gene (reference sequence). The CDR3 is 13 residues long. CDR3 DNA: TGTGCCAGCAGTTGGACAGGGGATCAGCCCCAGCATTTT. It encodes CASSWTGDQPQHF.